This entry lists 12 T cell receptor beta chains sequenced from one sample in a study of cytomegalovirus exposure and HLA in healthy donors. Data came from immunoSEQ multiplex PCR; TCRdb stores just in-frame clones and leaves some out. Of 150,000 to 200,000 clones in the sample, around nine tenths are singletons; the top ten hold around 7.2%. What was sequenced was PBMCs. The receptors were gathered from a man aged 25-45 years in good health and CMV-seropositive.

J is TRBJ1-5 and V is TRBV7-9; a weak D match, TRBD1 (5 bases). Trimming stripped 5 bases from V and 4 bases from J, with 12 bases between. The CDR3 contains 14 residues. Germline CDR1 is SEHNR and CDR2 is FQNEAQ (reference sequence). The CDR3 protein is CASSEGQANQPQHF. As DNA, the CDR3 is TGTGCCAGCAGCGAAGGACAAGCGAATCAGCCCCAGCATTTT.

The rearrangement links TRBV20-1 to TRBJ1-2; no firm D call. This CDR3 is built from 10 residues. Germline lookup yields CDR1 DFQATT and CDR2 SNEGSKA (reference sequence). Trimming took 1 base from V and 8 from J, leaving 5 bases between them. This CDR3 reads CSARVGGYTF. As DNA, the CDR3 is TGCAGTGCTAGAGTAGGGGGCTACACCTTC.

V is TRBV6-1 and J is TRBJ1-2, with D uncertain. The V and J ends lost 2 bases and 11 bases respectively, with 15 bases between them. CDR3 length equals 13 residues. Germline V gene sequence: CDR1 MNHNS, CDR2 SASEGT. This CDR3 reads CASSEQKGREYTF. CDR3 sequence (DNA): TGTGCCAGCAGTGAACAGAAGGGTAGGGAGTACACCTTC.

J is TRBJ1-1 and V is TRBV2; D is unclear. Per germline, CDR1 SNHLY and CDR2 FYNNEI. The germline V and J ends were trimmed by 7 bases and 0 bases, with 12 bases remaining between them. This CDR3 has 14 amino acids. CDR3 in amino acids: CASNSLNMNTEAFF. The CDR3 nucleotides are TGTGCCAGCAACAGCCTAAACATGAACACTGAAGCTTTCTTT.

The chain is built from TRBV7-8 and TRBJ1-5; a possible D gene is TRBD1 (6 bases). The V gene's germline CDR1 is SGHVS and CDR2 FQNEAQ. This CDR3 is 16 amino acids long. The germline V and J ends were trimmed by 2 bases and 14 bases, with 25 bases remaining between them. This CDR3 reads CASSLTPLPGKGGEHF. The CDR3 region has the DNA TGTGCCAGCAGCTTAACCCCTCTACCGGGGAAAGGGGGAGAGCATTTT.

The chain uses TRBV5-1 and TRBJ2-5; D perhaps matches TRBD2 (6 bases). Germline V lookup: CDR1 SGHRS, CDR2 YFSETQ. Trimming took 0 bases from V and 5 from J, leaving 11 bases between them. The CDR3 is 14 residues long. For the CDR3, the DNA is TGCGCCAGCAGCTTGGCGAGCCGGGGGGAGACCCAGTACTTC. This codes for CASSLASRGETQYF.

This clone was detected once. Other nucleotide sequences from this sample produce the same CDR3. CDR3 nucleotide sequence: TGCGCCAGCAGCCTCGACTACGAGCAGTACTTC. It is translated as CASSLDYEQYF. The chain combines TRBV5-1 with TRBJ2-7; D remains unclear. Germline CDR1 and CDR2: SGHRS and YFSETQ. The CDR3 runs to 11 residues. V lost 4 bases, J lost 3 bases, and 5 bases lay in between.

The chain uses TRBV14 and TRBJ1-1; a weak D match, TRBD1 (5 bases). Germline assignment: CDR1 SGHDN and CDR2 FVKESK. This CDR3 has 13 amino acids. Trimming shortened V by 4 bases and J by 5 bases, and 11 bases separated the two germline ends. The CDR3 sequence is CASSLQGRTEAFF. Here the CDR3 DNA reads TGTGCCAGCAGCCTGCAGGGCAGAACTGAAGCTTTCTTT.

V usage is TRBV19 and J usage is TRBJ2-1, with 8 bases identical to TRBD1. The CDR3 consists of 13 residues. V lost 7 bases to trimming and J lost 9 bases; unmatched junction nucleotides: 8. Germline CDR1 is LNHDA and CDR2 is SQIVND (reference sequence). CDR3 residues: CASIDRGGGEQFF. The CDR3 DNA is TGTGCCAGTATTGACAGGGGTGGTGGTGAGCAGTTCTTC. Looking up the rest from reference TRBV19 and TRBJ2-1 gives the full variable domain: DGGITQSPKYLFRKEGQNVTLSCEQNLNHDAMYWYRQDPGQGLRLIYYSQIVNDFQKGDIAEGYSVSREKKESFPLTVTSAQKNPTAFYLCASIDRGGGEQFFGPGTRLTVL.

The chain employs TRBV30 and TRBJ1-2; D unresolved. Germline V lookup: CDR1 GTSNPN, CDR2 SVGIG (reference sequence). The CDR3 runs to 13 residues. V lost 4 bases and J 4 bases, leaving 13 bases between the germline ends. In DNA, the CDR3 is TGTGCCTGGACTTCAGGAAAACCCTATGGCTACACCTTC. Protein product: CAWTSGKPYGYTF. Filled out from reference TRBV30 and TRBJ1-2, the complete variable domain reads SQTIHQWPATLVQPVGSPLSLECTVEGTSNPNLYWYRQAAGRGLQLLFYSVGIGQISSEVPQNLSASRPQDRQFILSSKKLLLSDSGFYLCAWTSGKPYGYTFGSGTRLTVV.

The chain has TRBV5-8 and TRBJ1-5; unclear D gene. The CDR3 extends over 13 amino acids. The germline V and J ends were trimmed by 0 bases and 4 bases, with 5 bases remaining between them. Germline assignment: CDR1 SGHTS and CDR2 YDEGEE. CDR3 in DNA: TGTGCCAGCAGCTTGGACAGTAATCAGCCCCAGCATTTT. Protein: CASSLDSNQPQHF.

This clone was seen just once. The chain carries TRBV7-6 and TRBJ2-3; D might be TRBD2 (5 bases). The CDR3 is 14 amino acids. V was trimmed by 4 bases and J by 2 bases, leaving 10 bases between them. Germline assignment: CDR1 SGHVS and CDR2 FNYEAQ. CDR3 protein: CASSSTGITDTQYF. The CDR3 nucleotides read TGTGCCAGCAGCTCCACCGGGATCACAGATACGCAGTATTTT.